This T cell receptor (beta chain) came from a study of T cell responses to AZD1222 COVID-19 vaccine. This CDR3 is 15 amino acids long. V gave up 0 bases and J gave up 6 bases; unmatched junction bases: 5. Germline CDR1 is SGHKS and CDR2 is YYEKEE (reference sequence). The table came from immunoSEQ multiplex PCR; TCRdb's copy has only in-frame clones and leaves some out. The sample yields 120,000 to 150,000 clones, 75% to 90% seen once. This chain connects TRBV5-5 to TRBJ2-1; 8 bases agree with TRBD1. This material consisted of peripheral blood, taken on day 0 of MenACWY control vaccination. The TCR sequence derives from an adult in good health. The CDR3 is CASSLVADRVNEQFF. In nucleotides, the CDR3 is TGTGCCAGCAGCTTGGTTGCGGACAGGGTCAATGAGCAGTTCTTC.